Below are 30 T cell receptor beta chains sequenced from a single sample in a study of T cell repertoires in cytomegalovirus infection. A single record per CDR3 protein comes from TCRdb applying MiXCR to the reads. The table records more than 650,000 distinct CDR3 sequences, approximately 34% of them present only once. Input material: PBMCs. Source of these receptors: a human donor in good health (CMV status not recorded). Some clones in this sample may be carry-over from other donors' samples.

The table lists this clonotype with a few counts. The CDR3 DNA sequence: TGTGCCAGCAGCTTAGATTATCAGGGGGCATATTCACCCCTCCACTTT. Its protein is CASSLDYQGAYSPLHF. The chain uses TRBV7-9 and TRBJ1-6, with 8 nucleotides matching TRBD1. Germline-derived CDR1 and CDR2 are SEHNR and FQNEAQ (reference sequence). CDR3 size: 16 residues. Germline trimming cut 1 base from V and 8 bases from J; bases unmatched to any gene: 7.

This clonotype was counted at least ten times. This chain connects TRBV7-8 to TRBJ1-1; possibly TRBD1 for D (5 bases). V was clipped by 4 bases and J by 0 bases, with 12 bases between them. CDR1 and CDR2 (germline): SGHVS, FQNEAQ. The CDR3 extends over 15 amino acids. The DNA for the CDR3 is TGTGCCAGCAGCTCGCAGACAGTCATGAACACTGAAGCTTTCTTT. It is translated as CASSSQTVMNTEAFF.

At least ten counts were recorded for this clonotype. The J gene is TRBJ1-5, the V gene TRBV7-8; D is unresolved. This CDR3 has 16 amino acids. Germline values: CDR1 SGHVS, CDR2 FQNEAQ. The V end was cut by 5 bases, the J end by 9 bases, with 23 bases between. The CDR3 protein is CASSILTAPKGRPQHF. Here the CDR3 DNA reads TGTGCCAGCAGCATCTTAACCGCGCCGAAGGGTCGGCCCCAGCATTTT.

A note on this clonotype: At one end the junction does not follow the germline gene, possibly because of a read error. The V gene is TRBV28, the J gene TRBJ1-1; D possibly corresponds to TRBD1 (6 bases). The length of the CDR3 is 14 residues. Germline loops: CDR1 MDHEN, CDR2 SYDVKM. The CDR3 DNA reads as TGTGCCAGCAGTCCCCTCAGGGGAAACACTGAAGCTTTATTT. Translated, it gives CASSPLRGNTEALF.

This CDR3 reads CATSRGRLNYEQYF. The DNA of the CDR3 is TGTGCCACCAGCAGAGGAAGACTCAACTACGAGCAGTACTTC. The V call is TRBV15, the J call TRBJ2-7; D is unresolved. Trimming left V 1 base short and J 3 bases short, with 10 bases between. The CDR3 has 14 amino acids. Germline CDR1 is LNHNV and CDR2 is YYDKDF (reference sequence).

V gene TRBV11-2 combines with J gene TRBJ2-1; TRBD2 agrees at 9 bases. The germline CDR1 and CDR2 sequences are SGHAT and FQNNGV. This CDR3 comprises 16 residues. With V trimmed by 0 bases and J by 7 bases, 7 bases remained unmatched. In DNA, the CDR3 is TGTGCCAGCAGCTTAGAGCTTGCGGGAGGGGTAAATGAGCAGTTCTTC. Its protein is CASSLELAGGVNEQFF.

Only a few counts were recorded for this clonotype. Here the CDR3 DNA reads TGTGCCAGCAGCTTATATATGGCCACTGAAGCTTTCTTT. This codes for CASSLYMATEAFF. The chain links TRBV5-5 to TRBJ1-1; D is undetermined. Germline loops: CDR1 SGHKS, CDR2 YYEKEE (reference sequence). Trimming removed 2 bases at V and 4 bases at J, with 9 bases between. The CDR3 runs 13 residues.

The CDR3 nucleotides read TGTGCCAGCAGTTCCATTCCCTACGAGCAGTACTTC. Translation: CASSSIPYEQYF. The chain employs TRBV12-3 or TRBV12-4 and TRBJ2-7; D is uncertain. V lost 4 bases, J lost 2 bases, and 6 bases lay in between. This CDR3 region has 12 residues.

CDR3 protein: CASSRRAGPNTEAFF. Written as DNA, the CDR3 is TGTGCCAGCAGCCGACGGGCAGGGCCGAACACTGAAGCTTTCTTT. V usage is TRBV11-2 and J usage is TRBJ1-1; a possible D gene is TRBD1 (5 bases). The germline CDR1 and CDR2 sequences are SGHAT and FQNNGV. The CDR3 covers 15 residues. Between the trimmed V and J ends, which lost 5 bases and 1 base, there was a span of 14 bases.

Only a few counts were recorded for this clonotype. CDR3 loop: CASSYRIEERPQHF. As DNA, the CDR3 is TGTGCCAGCAGTTACAGGATCGAGGAGCGGCCCCAGCATTTT. The chain is built from TRBV6-6 and TRBJ1-5; D gene unclear. V lost 2 bases to trimming and J lost 9 bases, with 14 bases between them. The V gene's germline CDR1 is MNHNY and CDR2 SVGAGI (reference sequence). This CDR3 contains 14 residues.

The chain employs TRBV10-3 and TRBJ1-1, with D unclear. Per germline, CDR1 ENHRY and CDR2 SYGVKD. CDR3 length: 16 amino acids. Trimming pared 0 bases from V and 3 bases from J, leaving 14 bases between. CDR3 in amino acids: CAISESTHGDDTEAFF. The CDR3 DNA sequence: TGTGCCATCAGTGAGTCGACTCATGGCGACGACACTGAAGCTTTCTTT.

The chain carries TRBV10-2 and TRBJ1-5, with no clear D. CDR3 length: 12 residues. V was shortened by 6 bases and J by 5 bases, with 8 bases between the two germline ends. Germline V CDR1 and CDR2: WSHSY, SAAADI. This CDR3 is CASSPVDQPQHF. Here the CDR3 DNA reads TGCGCCAGCAGCCCCGTCGATCAGCCCCAGCATTTT.

This chain joins TRBV5-6 and TRBJ2-7; D is possibly TRBD1 (6 bases). Trimming took 6 bases from V and 2 from J, leaving 27 bases between them. Germline V gene lookup returns CDR1 SGHDT and CDR2 YYEEEE. The CDR3 runs to 18 residues. The DNA for the CDR3 is TGTGCCAGCACCTTCCACGTCGGTAGGGACATCGCCCCCTACGAGCAGTACTTC. Translated, it gives CASTFHVGRDIAPYEQYF.

This CDR3 reads CASSLWGDVQAGTQETQYF. The CDR3 nucleotides are TGTGCCAGCAGTTTATGGGGGGATGTCCAAGCTGGGACGCAAGAGACCCAGTACTTC. V is TRBV27 and J is TRBJ2-5; the D gene is possibly TRBD2 (6 bases). The CDR3 spans 19 residues. Germline V gene lookup returns CDR1 MNHEY and CDR2 SMNVEV (reference sequence). V lost 1 base to trimming and J lost 2 bases, with 23 bases between them.

The chain employs TRBV6-5 and TRBJ2-1; D unresolved. The CDR3 loop spans 12 amino acids. Trimming shortened V by 10 bases and J by 15 bases, and 22 bases separated the two germline ends. Germline V gives CDR1 MNHEY, CDR2 SVGAGI. The CDR3 spells CATLQPGRSPFF. As DNA, the CDR3 is TGTGCCACCTTACAACCTGGCCGATCCCCGTTCTTC.

This clonotype was counted between two and nine times. The CDR3 loop reads CASSYSAGRNSYEQYF. The CDR3 bases are TGTGCCAGCAGTTACTCGGCAGGACGGAACTCCTACGAGCAGTACTTC. The chain is built from TRBV6-2 or TRBV6-3 and TRBJ2-7; D is unresolved. The CDR3 is 16 amino acids. V was trimmed by 0 bases and J by 0 bases, leaving 12 bases between them. CDR1 and CDR2 from the germline V gene are MNHEY and SVGEGT.

V is TRBV6-5 and J is TRBJ2-1, with a possible D match to TRBD2 (6 bases). Trimming shortened V by 2 bases and J by 6 bases, and 14 bases separated the two germline ends. This CDR3 region has 15 residues. Germline V CDR1 and CDR2: MNHEY, SVGAGI. CDR3 in DNA: TGTGCCAGCAGTTACAGGGGACTCGGATTCAATGAGCAGTTCTTC. Its translation is CASSYRGLGFNEQFF.

CDR3 bases: TGTGCCAGCAGCGGGTGGTCGTCCTACGAGCAGTACTTC. Encoded protein: CASSGWSSYEQYF. This chain joins TRBV5-4 and TRBJ2-7; no definite D call. The ends were cut back, 4 bases at V and 1 base at J, with 9 bases in the middle. The germline gives CDR1 SGHNT, CDR2 YYREEE (reference sequence). There are 13 residues in the CDR3.

This clonotype occurred a few times. The CDR3 is CASSLWGRAGELFF. CDR3 coding DNA: TGTGCCAGCAGTTTATGGGGGAGGGCCGGGGAGCTGTTTTTT. The rearrangement joins TRBV28 to TRBJ2-2; TRBD2 agrees at 7 bases. V was pared by 0 bases and J by 6 bases, with 1 base of the junction left unmatched. In germline, CDR1 is MDHEN, CDR2 SYDVKM. CDR3 size: 14 residues.

The gene calls are TRBV12-3 or TRBV12-4 and TRBJ2-2; D is possibly TRBD2 (5 bases). V shed 6 bases and J shed 6 bases, with 17 bases lying between them. The CDR3 is 15 amino acids. The CDR3 DNA sequence: TGTGCCAGCAGCAGACTACCCCGGGGAGCCGGGGAGCTGTTTTTT. Amino acids: CASSRLPRGAGELFF.

The J gene is TRBJ2-7, the V gene TRBV20-1; 7 bases align to TRBD2. This CDR3 region has 13 residues. The V gene's germline CDR1 is DFQATT and CDR2 SNEGSKA (reference sequence). J lost 3 bases, V lost 2 bases, and 4 bases had no gene match. CDR3 nucleotide sequence: TGCAGTGCTAGATGGCTAGCGGACTACGAGCAGTACTTC. This codes for CSARWLADYEQYF.

The rearrangement uses TRBV7-3 and TRBJ2-2; D is possibly TRBD1 (6 bases). Deletions cut 5 bases from V and 5 bases from J, with 12 bases between. Germline lookup yields CDR1 SGHTA and CDR2 FQGTGA. The CDR3 covers 14 residues. In nucleotides, the CDR3 is TGTGCCAGCAGCCCACAGGGTTGGACCGGGGAGCTGTTTTTT. Translation gives CASSPQGWTGELFF. The variable domain in full, with the rest retrieved from reference TRBV7-3 and TRBJ2-2, is GAGVSQTPSNKVTEKGKYVELRCDPISGHTALYWYRQSLGQGPEFLIYFQGTGAADDSGLPNDRFFAVRPEGSVSTLKIQRTERGDSAVYLCASSPQGWTGELFFGEGSRLTVL.

This clonotype was seen ten or more times. The chain joins TRBV7-8 to TRBJ1-6; 8 nucleotides match TRBD1. With V trimmed by 5 bases and J by 5 bases, 11 bases remained unmatched. Germline V gene lookup returns CDR1 SGHVS and CDR2 FQNEAQ. This CDR3 comprises 17 residues. The CDR3 sequence: CASSKYDRGRDNSPLHF. In nucleotides, the CDR3 is TGTGCCAGCAGCAAATATGACAGGGGAAGGGATAATTCACCCCTCCACTTT.

This clonotype turned up a few times. V is TRBV27 and J is TRBJ1-6, with D maybe TRBD1 (5 bases). Trimming left V 3 bases short and J 10 bases short, with 13 bases between. The CDR3 totals 14 residues. From germline, CDR1 is MNHEY and CDR2 SMNVEV (reference sequence). This CDR3 reads CASSFGRALSPLHF. CDR3 in DNA: TGTGCCAGCAGTTTTGGCAGGGCCTTATCACCCCTCCACTTT.

The rearrangement uses TRBV12-3 or TRBV12-4 and TRBJ1-2; possibly TRBD1 for D (6 bases). V was pared by 7 bases and J by 8 bases, with 20 bases between. The length of the CDR3 is 14 residues. In nucleotides, the CDR3 is TGTGCCAGCACTCGAAGGGGGGGGGAGGAGGGCTACACCTTC. Encoded protein: CASTRRGGEEGYTF.

The rearrangement links TRBV27 to TRBJ2-7; 12 bases align to TRBD2. The CDR3 is 18 amino acids. Trimming cost V 4 bases and J 0 bases; bases outside gene matches: 10. Per the germline V gene, CDR1 is MNHEY and CDR2 is SMNVEV (reference sequence). The CDR3 bases are TGTGCCAGCAGTTCGACTAGCGGGGGCCAAAGGAGCTCCTACGAGCAGTACTTC. It translates to CASSSTSGGQRSSYEQYF.

The rearrangement links TRBV28 to TRBJ2-7; TRBD1 aligns across 8 bases. Germline V gene data show CDR1 as MDHEN and CDR2 as SYDVKM. The CDR3 is 14 residues long. The trim removed 6 bases at V and 10 bases at J, leaving 14 bases unmatched. The CDR3 DNA reads as TGTGCCAGCAGGGGCCTCGGACAGGGTCTCGATCAGTACTTC. Translating gives CASRGLGQGLDQYF.

The sample holds many counts of this clonotype. This chain connects TRBV4-2 to TRBJ2-7; possibly TRBD1 or TRBD2 for D (5 bases each). V was clipped by 6 bases and J by 0 bases, with 9 bases between them. CDR1 is LGHNA and CDR2 is YNFKEQ in the germline V gene. The CDR3 is made up of 13 amino acids. In DNA, the CDR3 is TGTGCCAGCAGGGGACCAAACTCCTACGAGCAGTACTTC. This gives the protein CASRGPNSYEQYF.

This sequence joins TRBV7-9 and TRBJ2-1; 10 nucleotides align to TRBD2. Germline V lookup: CDR1 SEHNR, CDR2 FQNEAQ (reference sequence). This CDR3 is 15 amino acids long. V gave up 3 bases and J gave up 3 bases; unmatched junction bases: 2. CDR3 loop: CASSFSGRYYNEQFF. For the CDR3, the DNA is TGTGCCAGCAGCTTTAGCGGGAGGTACTACAATGAGCAGTTCTTC.

This clonotype was found a few times. This chain uses TRBV2 with TRBJ1-6; D is unclear. V was shortened by 5 bases and J by 8 bases, with 13 bases between the two germline ends. The CDR3 consists of 14 residues. In germline, CDR1 is SNHLY, CDR2 FYNNEI. Written as DNA, the CDR3 is TGTGCCAGCAGTCAGTTAGAGGGTGATTCACCCCTCCACTTT. Translation: CASSQLEGDSPLHF.